This T cell receptor beta chain was retrieved from a study of vaccination effects on CD4 cells after COVID-19. The CDR3 has 15 amino acids. The germline V gene encodes CDR1 LGHDT and CDR2 YNNKEL (reference sequence). The V gene end was trimmed by 3 bases and the J gene end by 4 bases; junction bases not matched to a gene: 4. In the ViraFEST assay, antigen-specific CD4+ clonotypes were identified by expansion after peptide-pool stimulation. It was after 10 days of culture that CD4+ T cells were isolated. In culture with about 9.7 IU/ml IL-2 and 8 to 10 ug/ml peptides, PBMC were grown at a few million per well. As for this clone: Antigen specificity is unknown.

TCRdb's table, derived via immunoSEQ multiplex PCR, lists solely in-frame clones and lacks some. The sample records about 14,000 clones, just over 75% being singletons. The chain has TRBV3-1 (or the pseudogene TRBV3-2) and TRBJ1-1; 11 bases line up with TRBD1. Specimen: CD4+ T cells from PBMCs cultured with HCoV-229E spike peptides, collected before COVID-19 vaccination. This TCR came from a human donor who received a COVID-19 vaccine. For the CDR3, the DNA is TGTGCCAGCAGCCAGGCCGGGACAGGGGGCACTGAAGCTTTCTTT. It is translated as CASSQAGTGGTEAFF.